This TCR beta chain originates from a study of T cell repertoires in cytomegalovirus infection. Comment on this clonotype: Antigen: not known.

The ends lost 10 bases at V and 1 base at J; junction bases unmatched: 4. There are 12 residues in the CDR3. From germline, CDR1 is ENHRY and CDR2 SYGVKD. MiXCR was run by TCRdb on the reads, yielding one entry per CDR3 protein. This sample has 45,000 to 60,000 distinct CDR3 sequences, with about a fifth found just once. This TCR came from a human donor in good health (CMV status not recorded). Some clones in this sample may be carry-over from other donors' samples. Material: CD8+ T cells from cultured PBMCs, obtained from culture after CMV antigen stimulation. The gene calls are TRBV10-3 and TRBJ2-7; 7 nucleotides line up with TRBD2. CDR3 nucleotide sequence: TGTGCCACCCGCGGGGGATCCTACGAGCAGTACTTC. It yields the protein CATRGGSYEQYF.